These 14 T cell receptor beta chains share one sample of origin, sequenced in a study of shared clonotypes between healthy human individuals. The table came from immunoSEQ multiplex PCR; TCRdb's copy has only in-frame clones and leaves some out. The sample has approximately 2.4 million clones, more than 90% seen once. Sequences were obtained from naive CD4+ T cells sorted from blood. Specified subset: CD45RA+ positively selected. These receptors originate from a man in his late teens or twenties in good health.

The chain recombines TRBV2 with TRBJ1-5; the D is unclear. V was clipped by 3 bases and J by 5 bases, with 11 bases between them. CDR1 is SNHLY, CDR2 FYNNEI, per germline. The CDR3 consists of 14 residues. CDR3 in amino acids: CASSEGRRDQPQHF. The CDR3 nucleotides are TGTGCCAGCAGTGAGGGTAGGAGGGATCAGCCCCAGCATTTT.

CDR3 protein: CASSQETLPYEQYF. The CDR3 nucleotides are TGCGCCAGCAGCCAAGAGACCTTACCCTACGAGCAGTACTTC. J is TRBJ2-7 and V is TRBV4-1; D gene uncertain. Germline V gives CDR1 MGHRA, CDR2 YSYEKL. This CDR3 is 14 amino acids long. V lost 0 bases and J 2 bases, leaving 8 bases between the germline ends.

The rearrangement uses TRBV5-1 and TRBJ1-2; D ambiguous. V was shortened by 1 base and J by 10 bases, with 11 bases between the two germline ends. CDR3 length: 12 amino acids. Germline V gene sequence: CDR1 SGHRS, CDR2 YFSETQ. This CDR3 reads CASSLNGVLYTF. As DNA, the CDR3 is TGCGCCAGCAGCTTGAACGGGGTACTCTACACCTTC.

The chain combines TRBV30 with TRBJ1-6; D possibly corresponds to TRBD1 (6 bases). CDR3 size: 12 residues. Looked up from germline, CDR1 is GTSNPN and CDR2 is SVGIG (reference sequence). Trimming shortened V by 7 bases and J by 9 bases, and 13 bases separated the two germline ends. CDR3 loop: CALQGGSSPLHF. CDR3 bases: TGTGCCTTACAGGGAGGAAGTTCACCCCTCCACTTT.

The chain carries TRBV11-2 and TRBJ2-1; 13 bases line up with TRBD2. Trimming took 4 bases from V and 6 from J; bases not matched to a gene: 9. CDR1 is SGHAT, CDR2 FQNNGV, per germline. This CDR3 has 17 amino acids. The CDR3 reads CASSSQRTSGRSNEQFF. Written as DNA, the CDR3 is TGTGCCAGCAGCTCCCAAAGGACTAGCGGGAGAAGCAATGAGCAGTTCTTC.

The chain links TRBV6-1 to TRBJ2-5; D possibly corresponds to TRBD1 (5 bases). Deletions cut 3 bases from V and 1 base from J, with 12 bases between. CDR1 MNHNS and CDR2 SASEGT come from the germline V gene. The CDR3 consists of 15 residues. CDR3 sequence reads: CASSDSQGPQETQYF. CDR3 DNA sequence: TGTGCCAGCAGTGATTCCCAGGGTCCCCAAGAGACCCAGTACTTC.

The rearrangement links TRBV7-8 to TRBJ1-4; D is ambiguous. The V gene lost 1 base and the J gene lost 0 bases, with 9 bases spanning the gap. The CDR3 extends over 16 amino acids. Germline CDR1 and CDR2: SGHVS and FQNEAQ. The CDR3 DNA is TGTGCCAGCAGCTTAGTAAGCGGGACAACTAATGAAAAACTGTTTTTT. Translated: CASSLVSGTTNEKLFF. Full variable domain (remainder filled in from reference TRBV7-8 and TRBJ1-4): GAGVSQSPRYKVAKRGQDVALRCDPISGHVSLFWYQQALGQGPEFLTYFQNEAQLDKSGLPSDRFFAERPEGSVSTLKIQRTQQEDSAVYLCASSLVSGTTNEKLFFGSGTQLSVL.

The chain joins TRBV7-3 to TRBJ1-3; TRBD1 might be the D (6 bases). The CDR3 extends over 15 amino acids. V was shortened by 5 bases and J by 0 bases, with 11 bases between the two germline ends. CDR1 and CDR2 from the germline V gene are SGHTA and FQGTGA. The CDR3 loop reads CASSPPGHSGNTIYF. In DNA, the CDR3 is TGTGCCAGCAGCCCCCCGGGACACTCTGGAAACACCATATATTTT.

To note about this clone: The same CDR3 is also encoded by other DNA sequences in this sample. The CDR3 bases are TGTGCCAGCTCACCGGGGGCCGGCCAGCCCCAGCATTTT. This sequence encodes CASSPGAGQPQHF. The chain links TRBV18 to TRBJ1-5; D possibly corresponds to TRBD1 (6 bases). Trimming removed 3 bases from V and 7 bases from J, with 10 bases in between. The CDR3 sequence is 13 residues long. The germline CDR1 and CDR2 sequences are KGHSH and LQKENI. The entire variable domain, with the rest obtained from reference TRBV18 and TRBJ1-5, is as follows: NAGVMQNPRHLVRRRGQEARLRCSPMKGHSHVYWYRQLPEEGLKFMVYLQKENIIDESGMPKERFSAEFPKEGPSILRIQQVVRGDSAAYFCASSPGAGQPQHFGDGTRLSIL.

This clone appeared a single time. The gene calls are TRBV6-6 and TRBJ1-4; tentative D call: TRBD1 (5 bases). CDR1 is MNHNY and CDR2 is SVGAGI in the germline V gene (reference sequence). This CDR3 region has 14 residues. V was clipped by 8 bases and J by 10 bases, with 20 bases between them. The CDR3 nucleotides read TGTGCCAGCCTAACCTCCGGGGACGTCCGAAAACTGTTTTTT. Protein product: CASLTSGDVRKLFF.

The chain combines TRBV7-2 with TRBJ2-7, with D perhaps matching TRBD1 (6 bases). Germline V gene sequence: CDR1 SGHTA, CDR2 FQGNSA. The V end lost 5 bases, the J end lost 3 bases, and 14 bases lay between the germline ends. CDR3 size: 14 residues. In DNA, the CDR3 is TGTGCCAGCAGCGTACAGGGTAGCAACTACGAGCAGTACTTC. As protein: CASSVQGSNYEQYF. Drawing the rest from reference TRBV7-2 and TRBJ2-7, the complete variable domain is GAGVSQSPSNKVTEKGKDVELRCDPISGHTALYWYRQSLGQGLEFLIYFQGNSAPDKSGLPSDRFSAERTGGSVSTLTIQRTQQEDSAVYLCASSVQGSNYEQYFGPGTRLTVT.

The genes are TRBV5-1 and TRBJ1-4, with a weak D call TRBD1 (5 bases). The CDR3 contains 17 residues. V was trimmed by 4 bases and J by 3 bases, leaving 19 bases between them. Germline-derived CDR1 and CDR2 are SGHRS and YFSETQ. The CDR3 region is CASSRVGEVVANEKLFF. CDR3 bases: TGCGCCAGCAGCCGGGTAGGGGAGGTCGTGGCTAATGAAAAACTGTTTTTT. Drawing the rest from reference TRBV5-1 and TRBJ1-4, the complete variable domain is KAGVTQTPRYLIKTRGQQVTLSCSPISGHRSVSWYQQTPGQGLQFLFEYFSETQRNKGNFPGRFSGRQFSNSRSEMNVSTLELGDSALYLCASSRVGEVVANEKLFFGSGTQLSVL.

The gene calls are TRBV5-8 and TRBJ1-4, with a weak D call TRBD1 (5 bases). Germline V gives CDR1 SGHTS, CDR2 YDEGEE. The CDR3 is 16 residues long. The germline V and J ends were trimmed by 5 bases and 3 bases, with 17 bases remaining between them. CDR3 nucleotides: TGTGCCAGCAGACAACCAGGGTCGGTTGCTAATGAAAAACTGTTTTTT. This codes for CASRQPGSVANEKLFF.

This clone was seen only a few times. Other DNA sequences within the sample encode an identical CDR3. The V and J genes are TRBV9 and TRBJ2-3; D gene ambiguous. Germline-derived CDR1 and CDR2 are SGDLS and YYNGEE. V was trimmed by 0 bases and J by 0 bases, leaving 8 bases between them. The CDR3 contains 15 residues. The CDR3 protein is CASSVEGSSTDTQYF. The CDR3 bases are TGTGCCAGCAGCGTAGAGGGCAGTAGCACAGATACGCAGTATTTT.